The source of this T cell receptor (beta chain) is a study of CD8+ T cells in alopecia areata (dated by TCRdb to about 2018). For the study in its entirety: Treated patients were enrolled in an open-label pilot trial of oral tofacitinib, 5 to 10 mg twice daily, for moderate-to-severe alopecia areata. Tofacitinib was administered for 6 to 18 months, and 6 months of follow-up off drug were then conducted to assess delayed response and recurrence. The study used high-throughput TCRbeta sequencing to examine T cell clonal expansion in alopecia areata, in both the C3H/HeJ mouse model and human patients. Biopsies were taken from tofacitinib-treated patients at baseline and at 4 and 24 weeks of treatment, and a later scalp biopsy was taken in several of the tofacitinib-treated patients. Disease severity in treated patients was measured with the SALT score, which quantifies the percentage of affected scalp surface area. immunoSEQ multiplex PCR using 35 Vbeta forward primers and 13 Jbeta reverse primers was used to amplify TCRbeta CDR3 regions. RNA came from the PAXgene miRNA kit for fixed scalp, the miRNeasy kit for PBMCs, and the RNeasy kit for mouse skin. Scalp tissue and sorted CD4+ and CD8+ peripheral blood T cells from patchy and totalis/universalis alopecia areata patients and from healthy controls were covered by human TCRbeta sequencing. Clonality in the scalp was compared among normal scalp (n=4), patchy alopecia areata scalp (n=8), and alopecia totalis/universalis scalp (n=8). Summary of the overall study and its limitations: During tofacitinib treatment, many expanded lesional clones stuck around in both scalp and blood, and this persistence may partly explain why relapse happens after treatment is stopped. Resident alphabeta T cells in normal human skin are also sequenced, complicating scalp TCR repertoire analysis, unlike mouse skin dominated by gammadelta T cells. Shared TCR sequences between patients were less evident than in mice, which may be partly attributable to HLA diversity in the patient population. The treated cohort was small, with a single nonresponder, so links between baseline CD8+ expansion and response need larger studies. Lesional scalp, especially in alopecia totalis/universalis, showed higher clonality and more expanded CD8+ clones than normal scalp, suggesting antigenic drive. With tofacitinib, both scalp clonality and the number of expanded CD8+ clones among the top 100 scalp clones went down significantly.

Per the publication, the treatment or condition label means: oral pan-JAK inhibitor, 5-10 mg twice daily. Peripheral blood and lesional scalp punch biopsies were obtained from patients with alopecia areata. PBMCs were isolated by density centrifugation and stained for CD3, CD4 and CD8, and CD4+ and CD8+ T cells were sorted on a FACSAria. Receptor libraries were prepared by the immunoSEQ multiplex PCR assay. To provide template for TCR sequencing, every sample had RNA extracted and reverse transcribed into cDNA. First-strand cDNA was synthesized with SuperScript III using a 2:1 mix of oligo-dT and random hexamers. A synthetic immune receptor repertoire was used to assess amplification bias, and residual bias was removed computationally. The authors' pipeline ran thus. After raw reads were preprocessed to remove errors, the CDR3 was defined following IMGT conventions as running from the conserved cysteine to phenylalanine. Clonality was calculated as 1 minus Shannon entropy normalized by log2 of the number of productive unique TCRs. CD4 or CD8 identity of scalp clones was inferred by cross-referencing scalp TCRbeta sequences with sorted blood CD4 and CD8 repertoires. Here the immuneACCESS table is served through TCRdb, limited to in-frame sequences with V and J called. Missing clones are a known gap in these copies; in checked studies unresolved V genes cover under half, and the rest lacks a known reason. V and J calls and clone size are copied from that table; D and trimming were computed from the DNA. This sample is represented by 150,000 to 200,000 clones; less than 70% of them were singletons. Approximately 1.3% of the sample lies in the top ten.

V trim: 7 bases; J trim: 2 bases; unmatched bases: 4. From the cysteine up to the phenylalanine, the CDR3 has a length of 13 residues. Just CDR3 DNA is preserved here, 39 bases in frame from base 1. The CDR1 and CDR2 encoded by the germline V gene are MGHDK and SYGVNS. Points on this clone: Its antigen target is currently unknown. No qualities accompany the bases; no much larger clone lies one base away.

The chain links TRBV25-1 with TRBJ1-2, and 7 junction bases match TRBD1. This receptor was obtained from a human donor with alopecia areata. Here the sequenced sample was CD4+ T cells sorted from blood, taken around week 47, from a patient treated with tofacitinib. Here is the DNA: TGTGCCAGCACCTCGGGACAGAACTATGGCTACACCTTC. Its protein is CASTSGQNYGYTF.